This TCR beta chain was sequenced during a study of CD8 T cells in ankylosing spondylitis. The CDR3 totals 11 residues. Between the trimmed V and J ends, which lost 1 base and 10 bases, there was a span of 5 bases. Germline V gene data show CDR1 as MNHNS and CDR2 as SASEGT. Preparation of TCR beta libraries was done by quantitative 5'-RACE with molecular barcodes. One entry per CDR3 protein, called by TCRdb with MiXCR from the 5' RACE reads. Among some 250,000 distinct CDR3 sequences listed, roughly a quarter were seen once. General study results and limits: In the blood and synovial fluid of reactive arthritis, some motif variants had been previously reported. CD8+ by phenotype, disease-linked clones were relatively rare in peripheral blood. What appeared characteristic of ankylosing spondylitis blood was a TCR beta motif of eight highly homologous variants.

The sample holds a few counts of this clonotype. Its antigen remains unidentified. Specimen: blood, either unsorted or a sorted T cell fraction (not recorded which). The V call is TRBV6-1, the J call TRBJ2-1; no clear D. The receptor's source is a male donor with ankylosing spondylitis or in good health (not recorded which). CDR3 bases: TGTGCCAGCAGTGAAGTCAGGGAGCAGTTCTTC. Its translation: CASSEVREQFF.